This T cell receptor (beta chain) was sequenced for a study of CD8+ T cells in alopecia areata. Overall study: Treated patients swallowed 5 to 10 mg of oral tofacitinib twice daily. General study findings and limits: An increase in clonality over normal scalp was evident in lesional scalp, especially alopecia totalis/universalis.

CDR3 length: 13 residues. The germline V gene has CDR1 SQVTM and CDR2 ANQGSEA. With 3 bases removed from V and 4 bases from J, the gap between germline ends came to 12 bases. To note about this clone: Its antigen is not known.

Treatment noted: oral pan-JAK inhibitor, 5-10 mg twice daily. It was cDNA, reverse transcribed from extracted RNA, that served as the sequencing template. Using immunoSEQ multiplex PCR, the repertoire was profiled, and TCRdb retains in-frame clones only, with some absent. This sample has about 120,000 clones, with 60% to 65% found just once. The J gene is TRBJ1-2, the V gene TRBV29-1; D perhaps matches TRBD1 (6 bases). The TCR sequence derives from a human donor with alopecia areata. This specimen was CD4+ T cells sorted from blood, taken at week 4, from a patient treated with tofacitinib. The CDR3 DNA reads TGCAGCGTTGATTGGGGGACAAGCTATGGCTACACCTTC. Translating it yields CSVDWGTSYGYTF.